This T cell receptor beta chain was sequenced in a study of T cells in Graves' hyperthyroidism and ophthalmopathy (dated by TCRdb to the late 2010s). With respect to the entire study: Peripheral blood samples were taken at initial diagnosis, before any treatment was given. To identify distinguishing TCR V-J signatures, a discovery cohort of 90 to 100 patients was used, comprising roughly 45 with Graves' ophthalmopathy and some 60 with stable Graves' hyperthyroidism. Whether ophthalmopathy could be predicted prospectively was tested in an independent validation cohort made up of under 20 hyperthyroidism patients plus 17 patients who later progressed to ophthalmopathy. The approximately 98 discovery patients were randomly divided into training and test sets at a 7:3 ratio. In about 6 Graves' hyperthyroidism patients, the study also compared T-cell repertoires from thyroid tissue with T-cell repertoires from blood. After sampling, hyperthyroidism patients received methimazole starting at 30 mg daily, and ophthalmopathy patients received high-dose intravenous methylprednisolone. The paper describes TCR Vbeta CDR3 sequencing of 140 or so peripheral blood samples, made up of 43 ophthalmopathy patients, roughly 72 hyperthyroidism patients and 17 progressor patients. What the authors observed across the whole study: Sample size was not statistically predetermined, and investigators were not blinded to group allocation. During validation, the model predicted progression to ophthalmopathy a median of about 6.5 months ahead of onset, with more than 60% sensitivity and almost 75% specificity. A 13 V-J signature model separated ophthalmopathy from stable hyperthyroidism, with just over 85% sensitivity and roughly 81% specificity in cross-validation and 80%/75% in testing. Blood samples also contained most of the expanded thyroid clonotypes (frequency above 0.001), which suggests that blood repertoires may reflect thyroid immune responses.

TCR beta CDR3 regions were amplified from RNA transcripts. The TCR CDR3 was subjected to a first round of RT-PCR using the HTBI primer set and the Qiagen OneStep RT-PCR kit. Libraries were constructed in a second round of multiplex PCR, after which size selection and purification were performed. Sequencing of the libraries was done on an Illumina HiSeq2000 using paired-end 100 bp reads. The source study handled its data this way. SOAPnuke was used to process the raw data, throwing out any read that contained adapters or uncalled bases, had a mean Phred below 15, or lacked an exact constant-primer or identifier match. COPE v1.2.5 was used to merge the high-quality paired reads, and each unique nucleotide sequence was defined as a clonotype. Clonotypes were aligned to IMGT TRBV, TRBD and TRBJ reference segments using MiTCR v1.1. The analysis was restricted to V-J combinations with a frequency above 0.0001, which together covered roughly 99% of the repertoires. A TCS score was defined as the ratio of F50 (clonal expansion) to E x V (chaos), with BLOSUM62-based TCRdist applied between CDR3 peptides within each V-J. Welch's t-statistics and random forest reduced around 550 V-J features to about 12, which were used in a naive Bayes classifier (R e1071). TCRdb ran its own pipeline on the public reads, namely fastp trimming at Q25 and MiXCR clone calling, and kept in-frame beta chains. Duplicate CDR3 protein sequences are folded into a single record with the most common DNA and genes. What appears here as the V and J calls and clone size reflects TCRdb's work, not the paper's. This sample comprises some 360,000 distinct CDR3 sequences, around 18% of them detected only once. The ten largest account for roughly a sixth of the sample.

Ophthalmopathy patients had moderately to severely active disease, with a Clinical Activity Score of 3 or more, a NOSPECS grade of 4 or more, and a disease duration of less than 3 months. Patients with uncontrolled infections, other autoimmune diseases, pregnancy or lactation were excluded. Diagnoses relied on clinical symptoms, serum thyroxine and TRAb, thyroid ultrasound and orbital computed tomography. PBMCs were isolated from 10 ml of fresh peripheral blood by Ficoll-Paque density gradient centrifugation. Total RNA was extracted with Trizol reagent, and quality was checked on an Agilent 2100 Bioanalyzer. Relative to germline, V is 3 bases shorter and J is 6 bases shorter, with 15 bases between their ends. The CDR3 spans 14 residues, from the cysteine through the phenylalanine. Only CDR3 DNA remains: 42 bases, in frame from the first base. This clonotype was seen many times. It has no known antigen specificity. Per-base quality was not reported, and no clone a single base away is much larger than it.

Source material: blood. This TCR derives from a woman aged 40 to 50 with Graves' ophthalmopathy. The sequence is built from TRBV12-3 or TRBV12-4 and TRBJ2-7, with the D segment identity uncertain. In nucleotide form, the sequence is TGTGCCAGCAGTTTTGAACCTGATACAAGCGAGCAGTACTTC. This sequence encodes CASSFEPDTSEQYF.